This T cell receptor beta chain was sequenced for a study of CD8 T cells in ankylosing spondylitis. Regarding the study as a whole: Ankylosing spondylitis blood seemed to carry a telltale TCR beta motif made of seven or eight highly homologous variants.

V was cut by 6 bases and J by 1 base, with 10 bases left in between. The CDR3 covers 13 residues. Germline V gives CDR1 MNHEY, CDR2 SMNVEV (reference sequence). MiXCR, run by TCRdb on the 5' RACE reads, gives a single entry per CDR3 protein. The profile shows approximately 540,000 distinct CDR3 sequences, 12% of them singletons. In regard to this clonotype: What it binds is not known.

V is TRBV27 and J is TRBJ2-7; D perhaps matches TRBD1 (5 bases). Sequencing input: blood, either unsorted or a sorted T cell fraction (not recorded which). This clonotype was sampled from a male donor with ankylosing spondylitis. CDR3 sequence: CASSLGASYEQYV. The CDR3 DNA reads TGTGCCAGCAGCCTTGGGGCTTCCTACGAGCAGTACGTC.